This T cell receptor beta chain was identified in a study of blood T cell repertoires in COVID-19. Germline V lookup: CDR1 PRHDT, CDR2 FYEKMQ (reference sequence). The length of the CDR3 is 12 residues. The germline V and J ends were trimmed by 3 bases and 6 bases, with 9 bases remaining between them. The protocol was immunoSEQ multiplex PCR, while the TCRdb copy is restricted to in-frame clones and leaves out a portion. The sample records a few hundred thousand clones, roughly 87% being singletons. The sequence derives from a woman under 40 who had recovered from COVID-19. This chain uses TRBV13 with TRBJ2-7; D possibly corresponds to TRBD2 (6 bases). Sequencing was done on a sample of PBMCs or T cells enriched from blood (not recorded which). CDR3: CASSLSGSEQYF. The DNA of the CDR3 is TGTGCCAGCAGCTTGAGCGGGTCCGAGCAGTACTTC. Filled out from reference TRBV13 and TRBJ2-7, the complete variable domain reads AAGVIQSPRHLIKEKRETATLKCYPIPRHDTVYWYQQGPGQDPQFLISFYEKMQSDKGSIPDRFSAQQFSDYHSELNMSSLELGDSALYFCASSLSGSEQYFGPGTRLTVT.